This T cell receptor beta chain was identified in a study of blood T cell repertoires in COVID-19. On the study more broadly: Acute-phase and convalescent COVID-19 samples originated in the United States, Italy and Spain.

In the original workflow: For nucleated cells, counts were estimated from reference gene primer amplification. Sequencing was performed with immunoSEQ multiplex PCR; in TCRdb, only in-frame clones are kept and a portion is missing. Clone size and V and J calls were adopted from that table, with D and trimming inferred from the DNA. Of about 29,000 clones in the sample, approximately 90% are singletons; the top ten hold about a tenth. The TCR was taken from a human donor in a cohort sampled during active COVID-19. Sequenced: peripheral blood.

The CDR3 nucleotides read TGTGCCAGCAGTGGACGAGGGGGGGGGAACACTGAAGCTTTCTTT. It is translated as CASSGRGGGNTEAFF. The gene calls are TRBV25-1 and TRBJ1-1; possible D gene TRBD1, 6 bases. The CDR3 sequence is 15 residues long. Germline lookup yields CDR1 MGHDK and CDR2 SYGVNS. The V end lost 4 bases, the J end lost 1 base, and 13 bases lay between the germline ends.